This entry lists 18 T cell receptor beta chains sequenced from one sample in a study of cytomegalovirus exposure and HLA in healthy donors. Use of 60 Vbeta and 13 Jbeta primers characterized the PCR. Sequencing was performed with immunoSEQ multiplex PCR; in TCRdb, only in-frame clones are kept and a portion is missing. The data contain about 94,000 clones, 81% of them seen just once; the ten biggest clones take up about a tenth. Sequencing used PBMCs. The origin of the receptors is a human donor in good health.

This chain links TRBV30 with TRBJ1-4, with no clear D. Trimming took off 3 bases at V and 0 bases at J, with 5 bases between the two ends. The CDR3 has 13 amino acids. Per the germline V gene, CDR1 is GTSNPN and CDR2 is SVGIG (reference sequence). CDR3 sequence: CAWRRATNEKLFF. The CDR3 DNA follows: TGTGCCTGGAGACGGGCAACTAATGAAAAACTGTTTTTT.

V and J are TRBV12-5 and TRBJ1-4, with a possible D match to TRBD1 (6 bases). With 5 bases removed from V and 13 bases from J, the gap between germline ends came to 14 bases. Germline CDR1 LGHNT, CDR2 FRNRAP. The CDR3 is made up of 12 amino acids. The CDR3: CASGTYRAGLFF. The CDR3, as DNA: TGTGCTAGTGGTACCTACAGGGCGGGACTGTTTTTT. The full variable domain, in which reference TRBV12-5 and TRBJ1-4 provide the parts outside the CDR3, is DARVTQTPRHKVTEMGQEVTMRCQPILGHNTVFWYRQTMMQGLELLAYFRNRAPLDDSGMPKDRFSAEMPDATLATLKIQPSEPRDSAVYFCASGTYRAGLFFGSGTQLSVL.

The genes are TRBV27 and TRBJ2-7, with 7 bases identical to TRBD1. Germline V lookup: CDR1 MNHEY, CDR2 SMNVEV (reference sequence). Trimming at V came to 3 bases and at J to 3 bases, leaving 8 bases not matched to a gene. The CDR3 is 15 amino acids. In nucleotides, the CDR3 is TGTGCCAGCAGTTTTGAGGCAGGGGGATTCTACGAGCAGTACTTC. Translation gives CASSFEAGGFYEQYF.

This clone was observed once. The chain couples TRBV27 to TRBJ2-1, with a possible D match to TRBD2 (5 bases). This CDR3 contains 13 residues. V lost 3 bases and J 10 bases, leaving 13 bases between the germline ends. From germline, CDR1 is MNHEY and CDR2 SMNVEV (reference sequence). The CDR3 DNA reads TGTGCCAGCAGTTTCCACCCGACGGGGGAGCAGTTCTTC. Its translation: CASSFHPTGEQFF.

The rearrangement links TRBV2 to TRBJ2-2; perhaps TRBD2 as D (6 bases). In germline, CDR1 is SNHLY, CDR2 FYNNEI. The CDR3 consists of 14 residues. Trimming removed 7 bases at V and 4 bases at J, with 13 bases between. CDR3 loop: CASTRLGPTGELFF. Here the CDR3 DNA reads TGTGCCAGCACCAGACTAGGTCCCACCGGGGAGCTGTTTTTT. The variable domain in full, with the rest retrieved from reference TRBV2 and TRBJ2-2, is EPEVTQTPSHQVTQMGQEVILRCVPISNHLYFYWYRQILGQKVEFLVSFYNNEISEKSEIFDDQFSVERPDGSNFTLKIRSTKLEDSAMYFCASTRLGPTGELFFGEGSRLTVL.

V gene TRBV7-9 combines with J gene TRBJ2-1; 10 nucleotides agree with TRBD2. CDR1 and CDR2 from the germline V gene are SEHNR and FQNEAQ (reference sequence). After removal of 5 bases from V and 4 bases from J, the junction contained 5 bases not matched to a gene. CDR3 length equals 15 residues. The CDR3 is CASSPSGRGYNEQFF. CDR3 in DNA: TGTGCCAGCAGCCCAAGCGGGAGGGGTTACAATGAGCAGTTCTTC.

V is TRBV29-1 and J is TRBJ1-1; tentative D call: TRBD1 (6 bases). Germline CDR1 reads SQVTM; CDR2 reads ANQGSEA. Trimming pared 7 bases from V and 2 bases from J, leaving 17 bases between. This CDR3 is built from 14 residues. The CDR3 coding sequence is TGCAGCGCTAAAATAGGACAGACTAACACTGAAGCTTTCTTT. Its protein is CSAKIGQTNTEAFF.

The chain couples TRBV29-1 to TRBJ2-3; 11 bases are a match to TRBD2. The junction had 6 bases not matched to a gene; V was cut back by 4 bases and J by 6 bases. There are 14 residues in the CDR3. CDR1 and CDR2 (germline): SQVTM, ANQGSEA. In DNA form, the CDR3 reads TGCAGCGTTGCGACTGGACTAGCGGGTGATACGCAGTATTTT. Its translation is CSVATGLAGDTQYF.

This clone has a single count. The chain uses TRBV6-5 and TRBJ1-2; 7 nucleotides match TRBD1. CDR3 size: 13 residues. V lost 1 base and J lost 8; bases outside the gene matches: 4. Germline V gene sequence: CDR1 MNHEY, CDR2 SVGAGI. The DNA of the CDR3 is TGTGCCAGCAGTTACTTGACAGGGCGGGGCTACACCTTC. This gives the protein CASSYLTGRGYTF.

The CDR3 sequence: CASSGENYGYTF. CDR3 DNA sequence: TGCGCCAGCAGCGGGGAGAACTATGGCTACACCTTC. The V call is TRBV10-1, the J call TRBJ1-2; D not resolved. Germline values: CDR1 WNHNN, CDR2 SYGVQD (reference sequence). Between the trimmed V and J ends, which lost 6 bases and 2 bases, there was a span of 7 bases. This CDR3 has 12 amino acids.

The J gene is TRBJ1-4, the V gene TRBV27; no clear D gene. The germline V and J ends were trimmed by 6 bases and 7 bases, with 9 bases remaining between them. Per the germline V gene, CDR1 is MNHEY and CDR2 is SMNVEV (reference sequence). The CDR3 is 12 residues long. The CDR3 bases are TGTGCCAGCAGCCCCGAGGGTGAAAAACTGTTTTTT. It translates to CASSPEGEKLFF.

This clone was detected a few times. The gene calls are TRBV4-3 and TRBJ1-2; the match to TRBD1 covers 9 bases. The ends lost 6 bases at V and 3 bases at J; junction bases unmatched: 8. CDR1 is LGHNA and CDR2 is YSLEER in the germline V gene. The CDR3 is 15 amino acids. DNA for the CDR3: TGCGCCAGCAGGCCTAGGGGACAGGGAGACTATGGCTACACCTTC. Its translation: CASRPRGQGDYGYTF.

The chain joins TRBV5-4 to TRBJ2-7; D is possibly TRBD2 (6 bases). V lost 6 bases, J lost 0 bases, and 10 bases lay in between. The CDR3 loop spans 13 amino acids. Germline V gene data show CDR1 as SGHNT and CDR2 as YYREEE (reference sequence). The CDR3 spells CASKRGNSYEQYF. The CDR3 DNA is TGTGCCAGCAAACGCGGGAACTCCTACGAGCAGTACTTC.

This chain links TRBV7-9 with TRBJ2-3; 8 nucleotides align to TRBD1. After removal of 5 bases from V and 5 bases from J, the junction contained 9 bases not matched to a gene. This CDR3 spans 15 amino acids. Germline V gene data show CDR1 as SEHNR and CDR2 as FQNEAQ (reference sequence). In nucleotides, the CDR3 is TGTGCCAGCAGCACCGGACAGGGTGGGGGAGATACGCAGTATTTT. It yields the protein CASSTGQGGGDTQYF. The entire variable domain, with the rest obtained from reference TRBV7-9 and TRBJ2-3, is as follows: DTGVSQNPRHKITKRGQNVTFRCDPISEHNRLYWYRQTLGQGPEFLTYFQNEAQLEKSRLLSDRFSAERPKGSFSTLEIQRTEQGDSAMYLCASSTGQGGGDTQYFGPGTRLTVL.

The chain links TRBV7-3 to TRBJ2-1, with TRBD2 matching over 13 bases. CDR1 SGHTA and CDR2 FQGTGA come from the germline V gene. The junction had 6 bases not matched to a gene; V was cut back by 1 base and J by 9 bases. The CDR3 has 16 amino acids. This chain's CDR3 is CASSLSGLAGAVEQFF. CDR3 sequence (DNA): TGTGCCAGCAGCTTAAGCGGACTAGCGGGAGCGGTTGAGCAGTTCTTC.

The table lists this clone with a few counts. The rearrangement joins TRBV7-9 to TRBJ1-1; a possible D gene is TRBD1 (5 bases). The CDR3 spans 14 residues. Trimming left V 3 bases short and J 5 bases short, with 13 bases between. Germline V gives CDR1 SEHNR, CDR2 FQNEAQ (reference sequence). CDR3 region: CASSFRGAGTEAFF. The CDR3 DNA reads TGTGCCAGCAGCTTCCGCGGGGCGGGAACTGAAGCTTTCTTT.

The chain joins TRBV7-9 to TRBJ1-1; a possible D gene is TRBD1 (5 bases). With 4 bases removed from V and 2 bases from J, the gap between germline ends came to 14 bases. This CDR3 has 15 residues. Germline values: CDR1 SEHNR, CDR2 FQNEAQ (reference sequence). CDR3 DNA: TGTGCCAGCAGCTCCCGGACACAGAATAACACTGAAGCTTTCTTT. Protein product: CASSSRTQNNTEAFF.

The chain combines TRBV10-1 with TRBJ2-2, with 11 bases aligning to TRBD1. V dropped 3 bases and J dropped 6; count of bases not matched to a gene: 15. CDR3 length: 19 amino acids. From germline, CDR1 is WNHNN and CDR2 SYGVQD (reference sequence). Here the CDR3 reads CASSERTGGPLQGAGELFF. CDR3 DNA sequence: TGCGCCAGCAGTGAAAGGACAGGGGGCCCTTTGCAGGGCGCCGGGGAGCTGTTTTTT.